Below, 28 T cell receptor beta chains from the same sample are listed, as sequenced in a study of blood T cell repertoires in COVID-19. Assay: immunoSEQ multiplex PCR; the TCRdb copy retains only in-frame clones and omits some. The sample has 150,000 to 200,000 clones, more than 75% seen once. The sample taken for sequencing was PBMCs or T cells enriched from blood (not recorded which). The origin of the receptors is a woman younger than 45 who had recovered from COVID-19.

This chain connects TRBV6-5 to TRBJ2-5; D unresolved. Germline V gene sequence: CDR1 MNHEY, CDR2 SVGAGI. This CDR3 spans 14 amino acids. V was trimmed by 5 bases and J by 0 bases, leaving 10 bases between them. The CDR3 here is CASSPAAYQETQYF. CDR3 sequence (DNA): TGTGCCAGCAGTCCCGCCGCGTACCAAGAGACCCAGTACTTC.

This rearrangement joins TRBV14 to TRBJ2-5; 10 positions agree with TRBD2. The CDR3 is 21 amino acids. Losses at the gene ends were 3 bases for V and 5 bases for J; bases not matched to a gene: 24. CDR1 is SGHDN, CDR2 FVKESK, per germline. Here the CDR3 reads CASSHRPVGLAIGGSNETQYF. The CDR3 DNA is TGTGCCAGCAGCCACCGCCCGGTGGGACTAGCGATTGGGGGGAGCAATGAGACCCAGTACTTC. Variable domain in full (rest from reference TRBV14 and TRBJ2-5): EAGVTQFPSHSVIEKGQTVTLRCDPISGHDNLYWYRRVMGKEIKFLLHFVKESKQDESGMPNNRFLAERTGGTYSTLKVQPAELEDSGVYFCASSHRPVGLAIGGSNETQYFGPGTRLLVL.

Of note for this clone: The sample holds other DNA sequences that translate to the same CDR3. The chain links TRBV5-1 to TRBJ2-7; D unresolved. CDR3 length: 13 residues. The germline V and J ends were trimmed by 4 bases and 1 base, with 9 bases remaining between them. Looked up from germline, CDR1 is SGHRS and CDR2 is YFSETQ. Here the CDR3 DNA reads TGCGCCAGCAGCCTCGGTGAATCCTACGAGCAGTACTTC. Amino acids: CASSLGESYEQYF.

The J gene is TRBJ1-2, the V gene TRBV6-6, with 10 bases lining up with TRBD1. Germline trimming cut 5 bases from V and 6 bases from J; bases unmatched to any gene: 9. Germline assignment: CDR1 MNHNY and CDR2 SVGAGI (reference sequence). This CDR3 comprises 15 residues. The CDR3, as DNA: TGTGCCAGCAGTCAGCGACAGGGGGCATTGAATGGCTACACCTTC. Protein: CASSQRQGALNGYTF.

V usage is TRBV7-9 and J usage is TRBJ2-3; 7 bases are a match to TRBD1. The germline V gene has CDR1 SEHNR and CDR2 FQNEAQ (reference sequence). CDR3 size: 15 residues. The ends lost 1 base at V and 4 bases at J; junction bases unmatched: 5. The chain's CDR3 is CASSLVQGWADTQYF. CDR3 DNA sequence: TGTGCCAGCAGCTTAGTACAGGGGTGGGCAGATACGCAGTATTTT.

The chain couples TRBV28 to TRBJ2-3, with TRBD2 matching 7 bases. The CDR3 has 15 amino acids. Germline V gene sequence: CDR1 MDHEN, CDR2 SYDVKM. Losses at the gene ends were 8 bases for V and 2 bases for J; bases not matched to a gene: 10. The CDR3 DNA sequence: TGTGCCAGCTGTACTGCGGGACTATTCACAGATACGCAGTATTTT. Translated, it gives CASCTAGLFTDTQYF.

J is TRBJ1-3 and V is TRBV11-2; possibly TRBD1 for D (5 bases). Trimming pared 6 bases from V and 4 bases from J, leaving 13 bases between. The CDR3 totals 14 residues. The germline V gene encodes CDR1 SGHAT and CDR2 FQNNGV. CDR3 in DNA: TGTGCCAGCAGGTCTGTACAGGACGGAAACACCATATATTTT. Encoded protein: CASRSVQDGNTIYF.

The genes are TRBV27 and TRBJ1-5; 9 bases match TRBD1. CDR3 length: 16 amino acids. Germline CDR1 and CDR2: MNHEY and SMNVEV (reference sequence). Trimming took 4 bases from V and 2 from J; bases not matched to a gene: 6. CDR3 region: CASSSLRDRGNQPQHF. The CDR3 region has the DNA TGTGCCAGCAGTTCGCTCCGGGACAGGGGCAATCAGCCCCAGCATTTT.

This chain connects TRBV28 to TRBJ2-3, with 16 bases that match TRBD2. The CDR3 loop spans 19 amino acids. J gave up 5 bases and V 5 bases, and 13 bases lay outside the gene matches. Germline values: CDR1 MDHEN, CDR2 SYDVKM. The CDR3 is CASSPQGLAGGGHLDTQYF. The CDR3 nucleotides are TGTGCCAGCAGTCCCCAGGGACTAGCGGGAGGGGGTCATCTAGATACGCAGTATTTT.

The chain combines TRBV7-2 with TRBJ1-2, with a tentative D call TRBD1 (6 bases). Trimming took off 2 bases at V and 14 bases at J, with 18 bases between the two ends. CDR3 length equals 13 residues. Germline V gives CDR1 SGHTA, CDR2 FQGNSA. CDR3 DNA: TGTGCCAGCAGCTTATGGCAGGGGAGCCTTAGGACCTTC. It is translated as CASSLWQGSLRTF. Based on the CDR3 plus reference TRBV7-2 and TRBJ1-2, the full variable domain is GAGVSQSPSNKVTEKGKDVELRCDPISGHTALYWYRQSLGQGLEFLIYFQGNSAPDKSGLPSDRFSAERTGGSVSTLTIQRTQQEDSAVYLCASSLWQGSLRTFGSGTRLTVV.

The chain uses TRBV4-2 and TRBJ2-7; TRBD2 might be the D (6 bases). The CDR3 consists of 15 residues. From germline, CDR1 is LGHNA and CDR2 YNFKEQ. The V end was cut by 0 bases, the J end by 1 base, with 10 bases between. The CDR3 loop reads CASSQDQGGSYEQYF. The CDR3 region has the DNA TGTGCCAGCAGCCAAGATCAGGGAGGATCCTACGAGCAGTACTTC.

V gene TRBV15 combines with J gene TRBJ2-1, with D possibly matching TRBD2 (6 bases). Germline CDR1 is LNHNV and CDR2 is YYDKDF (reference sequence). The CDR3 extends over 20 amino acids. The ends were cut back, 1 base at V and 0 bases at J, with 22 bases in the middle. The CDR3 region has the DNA TGTGCCACCAGCAGAGGTGTAGGGACTCCTAACCCCCTCTCCTACAATGAGCAGTTCTTC. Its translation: CATSRGVGTPNPLSYNEQFF.

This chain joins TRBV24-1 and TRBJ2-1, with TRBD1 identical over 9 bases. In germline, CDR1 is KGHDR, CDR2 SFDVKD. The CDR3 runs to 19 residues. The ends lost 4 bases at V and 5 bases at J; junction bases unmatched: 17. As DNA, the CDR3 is TGTGCCACCAGTGACATCTCGGGACAGGGACGTAACATTCACAATGAGCAGTTCTTC. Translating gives CATSDISGQGRNIHNEQFF.

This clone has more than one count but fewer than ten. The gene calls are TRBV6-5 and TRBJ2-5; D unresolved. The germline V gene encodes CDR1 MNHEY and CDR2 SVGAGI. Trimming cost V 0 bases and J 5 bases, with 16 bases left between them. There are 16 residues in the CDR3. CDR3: CASSYSLQLVEETQYF. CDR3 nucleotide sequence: TGTGCCAGCAGTTACTCCTTGCAATTAGTGGAGGAGACCCAGTACTTC.

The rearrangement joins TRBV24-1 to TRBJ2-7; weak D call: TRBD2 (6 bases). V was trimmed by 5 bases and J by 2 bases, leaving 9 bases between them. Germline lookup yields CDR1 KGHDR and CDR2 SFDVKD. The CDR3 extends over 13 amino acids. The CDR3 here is CATSGGLAYEQYF. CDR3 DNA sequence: TGTGCCACCAGTGGGGGACTGGCCTACGAGCAGTACTTC.

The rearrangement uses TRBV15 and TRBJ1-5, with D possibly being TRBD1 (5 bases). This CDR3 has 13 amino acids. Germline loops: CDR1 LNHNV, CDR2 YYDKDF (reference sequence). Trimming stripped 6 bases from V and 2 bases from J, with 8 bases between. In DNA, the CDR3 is TGTGCCACCAGTCAGGGTCGCAATCAGCCCCAGCATTTT. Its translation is CATSQGRNQPQHF.

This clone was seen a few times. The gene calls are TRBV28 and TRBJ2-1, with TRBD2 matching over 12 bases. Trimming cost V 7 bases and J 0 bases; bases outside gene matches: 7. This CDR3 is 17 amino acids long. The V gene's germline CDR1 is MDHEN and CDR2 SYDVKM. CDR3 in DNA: TGTGCCAGCACCAGACTAGCGGGAGTTAGCTCCTACAATGAGCAGTTCTTC. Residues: CASTRLAGVSSYNEQFF.

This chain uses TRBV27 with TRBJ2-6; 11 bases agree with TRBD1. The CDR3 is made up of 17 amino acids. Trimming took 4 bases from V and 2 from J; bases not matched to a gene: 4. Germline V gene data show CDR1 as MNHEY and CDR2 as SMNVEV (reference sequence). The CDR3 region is CASSSKGQGAGANVLTF. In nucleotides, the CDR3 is TGTGCCAGCAGTTCGAAGGGACAGGGGGCTGGGGCCAACGTCCTGACTTTC.

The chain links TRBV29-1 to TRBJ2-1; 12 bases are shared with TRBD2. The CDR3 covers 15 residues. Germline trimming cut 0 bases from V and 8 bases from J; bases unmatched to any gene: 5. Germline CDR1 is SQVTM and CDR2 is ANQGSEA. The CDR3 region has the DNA TGCAGCGTTGAAGATCGACTAGCGGGAGTGTATGAGCAGTTCTTC. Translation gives CSVEDRLAGVYEQFF.

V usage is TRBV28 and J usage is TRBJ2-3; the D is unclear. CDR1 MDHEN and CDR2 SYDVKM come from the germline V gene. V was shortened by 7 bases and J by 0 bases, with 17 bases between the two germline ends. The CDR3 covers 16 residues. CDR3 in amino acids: CASTSVPGISTDTQYF. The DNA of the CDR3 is TGTGCCAGCACCTCCGTGCCAGGCATTAGCACAGATACGCAGTATTTT. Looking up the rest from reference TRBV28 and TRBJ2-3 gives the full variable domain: DVKVTQSSRYLVKRTGEKVFLECVQDMDHENMFWYRQDPGLGLRLIYFSYDVKMKEKGDIPEGYSVSREKKERFSLILESASTNQTSMYLCASTSVPGISTDTQYFGPGTRLTVL.

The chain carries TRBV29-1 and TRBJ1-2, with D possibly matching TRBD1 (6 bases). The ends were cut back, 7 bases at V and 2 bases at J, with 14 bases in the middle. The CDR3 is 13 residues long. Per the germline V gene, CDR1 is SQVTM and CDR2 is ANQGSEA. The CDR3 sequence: CSARDKGNYGYTF. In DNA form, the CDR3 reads TGCAGCGCTCGGGACAAGGGGAACTATGGCTACACCTTC.

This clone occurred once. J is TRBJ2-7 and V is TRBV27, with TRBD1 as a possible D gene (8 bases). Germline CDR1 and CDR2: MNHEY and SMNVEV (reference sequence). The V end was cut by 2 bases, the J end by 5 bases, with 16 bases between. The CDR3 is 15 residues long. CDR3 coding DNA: TGTGCCAGCAGTTTAGGGGGGGACAGGAAGAACGAGCAGTACTTC. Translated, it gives CASSLGGDRKNEQYF.

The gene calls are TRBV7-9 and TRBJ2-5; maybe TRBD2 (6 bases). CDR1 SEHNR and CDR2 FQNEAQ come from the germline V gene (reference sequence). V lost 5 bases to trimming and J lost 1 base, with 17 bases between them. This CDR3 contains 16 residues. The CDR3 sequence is CASSPFPGEGQETQYF. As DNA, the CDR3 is TGTGCCAGCAGCCCTTTTCCGGGAGAGGGCCAAGAGACCCAGTACTTC.

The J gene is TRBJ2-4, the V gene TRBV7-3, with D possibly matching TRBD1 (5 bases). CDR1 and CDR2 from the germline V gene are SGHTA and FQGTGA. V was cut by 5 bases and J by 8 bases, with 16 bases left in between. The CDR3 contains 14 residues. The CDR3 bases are TGTGCCAGCAGCCTCCTAGGGGCGGAAGACATTCAGTACTTC. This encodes CASSLLGAEDIQYF.

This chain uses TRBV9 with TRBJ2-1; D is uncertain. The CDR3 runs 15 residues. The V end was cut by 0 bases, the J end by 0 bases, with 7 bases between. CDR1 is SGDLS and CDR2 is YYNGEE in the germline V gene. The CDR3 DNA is TGTGCCAGCAGCGTAGGAGCGAGCTCCTACAATGAGCAGTTCTTC. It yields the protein CASSVGASSYNEQFF.

The CDR3 DNA sequence: TGTGCCAGCAGTTTAGGAAAGGGAGGCTACGAGCAGTACTTC. Amino acid sequence: CASSLGKGGYEQYF. This chain connects TRBV27 to TRBJ2-7, with D possibly TRBD2 on 6 matching bases. This CDR3 is 14 amino acids long. Trimming took off 2 bases at V and 3 bases at J, with 11 bases between the two ends. Germline CDR1 and CDR2: MNHEY and SMNVEV (reference sequence).

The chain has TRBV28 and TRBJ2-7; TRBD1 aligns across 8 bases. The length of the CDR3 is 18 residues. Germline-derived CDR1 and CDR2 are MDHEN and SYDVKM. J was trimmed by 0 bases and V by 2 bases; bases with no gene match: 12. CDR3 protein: CASSLSLSGDRSSYEQYF. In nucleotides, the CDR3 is TGTGCCAGCAGTTTAAGTTTGTCAGGGGACAGGAGCTCCTACGAGCAGTACTTC.

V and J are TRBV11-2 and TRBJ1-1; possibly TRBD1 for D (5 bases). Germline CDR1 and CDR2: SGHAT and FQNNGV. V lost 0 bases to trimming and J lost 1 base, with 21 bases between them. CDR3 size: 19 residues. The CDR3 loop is CASSLDKFREGSTNTEAFF. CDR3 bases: TGTGCCAGCAGCTTAGATAAGTTCCGGGAGGGGTCAACGAACACTGAAGCTTTCTTT. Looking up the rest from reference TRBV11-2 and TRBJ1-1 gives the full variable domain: EAGVAQSPRYKIIEKRQSVAFWCNPISGHATLYWYQQILGQGPKLLIQFQNNGVVDDSQLPKDRFSAERLKGVDSTLKIQPAKLEDSAVYLCASSLDKFREGSTNTEAFFGQGTRLTVV.